Given below is one T cell receptor (beta chain) in context. Germline-derived CDR1 and CDR2 are LGHDT and YNNKEL (reference sequence). Trimming removed 3 bases from V and 4 bases from J, with 15 bases in between. This CDR3 comprises 15 residues. The data stem from a study of blood T cells in healthy people across ages. The second PCR ran about 6 to 12 cycles with a sample-barcoded 5' primer and J-beta primers. One entry per CDR3 protein results from TCRdb running MiXCR on the 5' RACE reads. The repertoire holds about 720,000 distinct CDR3 sequences, with about 20% as singletons. Sequencing used blood. This sequence was found in a man in his 70s in good health. The J gene is TRBJ1-1, the V gene TRBV3-1, with unresolved D. The CDR3 bases are TGTGCCAGCAGCCATGGAAGGGCCGGTAGCACTGAAGCTTTCTTT. The encoded protein is CASSHGRAGSTEAFF.